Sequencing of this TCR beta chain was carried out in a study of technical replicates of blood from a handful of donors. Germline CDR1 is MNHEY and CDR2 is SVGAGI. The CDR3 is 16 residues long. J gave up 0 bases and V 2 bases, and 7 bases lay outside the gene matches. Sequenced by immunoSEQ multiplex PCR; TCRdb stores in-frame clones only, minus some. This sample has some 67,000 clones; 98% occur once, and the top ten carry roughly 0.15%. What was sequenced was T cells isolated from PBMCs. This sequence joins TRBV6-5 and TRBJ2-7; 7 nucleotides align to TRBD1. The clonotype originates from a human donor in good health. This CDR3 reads CASSYGPGQISYEQYF. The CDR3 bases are TGTGCCAGCAGTTACGGTCCGGGACAGATCTCCTACGAGCAGTACTTC.